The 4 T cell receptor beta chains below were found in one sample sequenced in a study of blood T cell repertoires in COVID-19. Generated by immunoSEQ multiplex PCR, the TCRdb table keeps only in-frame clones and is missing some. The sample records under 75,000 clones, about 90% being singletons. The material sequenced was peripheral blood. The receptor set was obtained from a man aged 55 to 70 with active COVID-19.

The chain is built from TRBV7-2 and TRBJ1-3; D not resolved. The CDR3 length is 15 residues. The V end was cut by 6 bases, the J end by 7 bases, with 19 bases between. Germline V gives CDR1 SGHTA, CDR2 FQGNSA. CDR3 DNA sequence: TGTGCCAGCAGGTTGGGCGCGGGAGGTTCCAACACCATATATTTT. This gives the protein CASRLGAGGSNTIYF. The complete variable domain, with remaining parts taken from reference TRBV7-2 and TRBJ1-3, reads GAGVSQSPSNKVTEKGKDVELRCDPISGHTALYWYRQSLGQGLEFLIYFQGNSAPDKSGLPSDRFSAERTGGSVSTLTIQRTQQEDSAVYLCASRLGAGGSNTIYFGEGSWLTVV.

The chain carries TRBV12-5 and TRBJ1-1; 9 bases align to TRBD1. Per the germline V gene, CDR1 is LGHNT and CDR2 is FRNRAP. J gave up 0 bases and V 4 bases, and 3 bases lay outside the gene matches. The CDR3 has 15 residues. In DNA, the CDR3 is TGTGCTAGTGGTTCAGGACAGGGGTTGAACACTGAAGCTTTCTTT. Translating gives CASGSGQGLNTEAFF.

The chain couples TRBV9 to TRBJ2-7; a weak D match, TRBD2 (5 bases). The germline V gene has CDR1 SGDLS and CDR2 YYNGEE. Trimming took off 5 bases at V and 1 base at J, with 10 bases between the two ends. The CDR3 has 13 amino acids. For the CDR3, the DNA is TGTGCCAGCAGTCCCGGGATGTCCTACGAGCAGTACTTC. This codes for CASSPGMSYEQYF.

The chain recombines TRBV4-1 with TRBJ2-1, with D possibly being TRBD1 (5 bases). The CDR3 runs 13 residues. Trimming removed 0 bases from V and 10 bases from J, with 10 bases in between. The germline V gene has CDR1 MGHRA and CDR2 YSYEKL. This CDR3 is CASSQDRVGEQFF. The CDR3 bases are TGCGCCAGCAGCCAAGACAGGGTCGGAGAGCAGTTCTTC.